This T cell receptor beta chain is drawn from a study of beta chain features in type 1 diabetes. Study-wide findings and caveats: Moderate yet significant TCRB CDR3 shortening was seen in Type 1 diabetes patients in all four CD4+ subsets.

Expressed TCRB transcripts were sequenced because the isolated RNA had all been reverse transcribed beforehand. Generated by immunoSEQ multiplex PCR, the TCRdb table keeps only in-frame clones and is missing some. The sample lists some 350,000 clones; about 13% were seen once. Trimming at V came to 3 bases and at J to 5 bases, leaving 8 bases not matched to a gene. The CDR3 totals 17 residues. CDR1 is SEHNR and CDR2 is FQNEAQ in the germline V gene (reference sequence). This clone was counted only a few times. The target antigen is unknown. The sample consisted of naive CD4+ T cells from blood. The sequence came from a woman between 18 and 30 years old with type 1 diabetes. V and J are TRBV7-9 and TRBJ2-1; TRBD2 aligns across 12 bases. The DNA for the CDR3 is TGTGCCAGCAGCTTTAGTCTTGGACTAGCGGGGAACAATGAGCAGTTCTTC. Protein: CASSFSLGLAGNNEQFF.